The clone carrying this T cell receptor beta chain appeared many times. TCR beta CDR3 regions were amplified from RNA transcripts. First-round RT-PCR of the TCR CDR3 relied on the HTBI primer set. TCRdb independently ran MiXCR on the multiplex PCR reads; one entry per CDR3 protein. In the table there are about 420,000 distinct CDR3 sequences, roughly an eighth of which are singletons. The entry originates in a study of T cells in Graves' hyperthyroidism and ophthalmopathy. Across the study: Upon initial diagnosis and before any treatment, peripheral blood was collected.

Germline lookup yields CDR1 SGHAT and CDR2 FQDESV (reference sequence). CDR3 size: 16 residues. With 5 bases clipped from V and 5 bases from J, the junction kept 10 bases outside the gene matches. This rearrangement joins TRBV11-1 to TRBJ2-5, with 11 positions matching TRBD2. Sequencing input: blood. The source of this sequence is a woman between 18 and 30 years old with Graves' hyperthyroidism. CDR3 in DNA: TGTGCCAGCAGCATCCGCCCGACTAGCGGGATTGAGACCCAGTACTTC. Translating it yields CASSIRPTSGIETQYF.